This T cell receptor (beta chain) was retrieved from a study of blood T cells in healthy people across ages. The authors ran a second PCR of 7 to 11 cycles using a sample-barcoded 5' primer and a J-beta primer mix. TCRdb recomputed calls from the 5' RACE reads with MiXCR, one row per CDR3 protein. Of about 780,000 distinct CDR3 sequences listed, roughly 24% are singletons. The CDR3 has 15 amino acids. Germline CDR1 SGHRS, CDR2 YFSETQ. V lost 3 bases and J lost 7; bases outside the gene matches: 9. This sample also appeared in a second study, on T cells of mothers and their children. That report notes: Similar effects of thymic selection on TCR recombination output were recorded in related and unrelated pairs.

The TCR sequence derives from a boy aged 5-17 years in good health. The specimen sequenced was blood. This chain connects TRBV5-1 to TRBJ2-2, with 7 positions matching TRBD1. The DNA of the CDR3 is TGCGCCAGCAGCTCACCAGGGGGTCCGGGCGGGGAGCTGTTTTTT. It yields the protein CASSSPGGPGGELFF.